This T cell receptor (beta chain) was observed in a study of cytomegalovirus exposure and HLA in healthy donors. Regarding the study as a whole: More clonal expansion characterized HLA-associated TCR beta chains than equally common others in a later analysis.

Notes on this clone: What it binds is not known.

13 Jbeta primers and 60 Vbeta primers were used for the PCR. The table came from immunoSEQ multiplex PCR; TCRdb's copy has only in-frame clones and leaves some out. This sample has about 190,000 clones, with about four fifths found just once. This receptor was taken from a man aged 25-45 years in good health and CMV-seropositive. The sequenced sample consisted of PBMCs.

The CDR3 DNA sequence: TGTGCCAGCTCCCCCGGCGGGAGCCGGGAGACCCAGTACTTC. It is translated as CASSPGGSRETQYF. The chain employs TRBV25-1 and TRBJ2-5; TRBD2 agrees at 7 bases. V shed 8 bases and J 5 bases; nucleotides not matched to a gene: 11. CDR3 length equals 14 residues. Germline-derived CDR1 and CDR2 are MGHDK and SYGVNS.